This T cell receptor beta chain was sequenced in a study of blood T cell repertoires in COVID-19. Study as a whole: From the United States, Italy and Spain came samples of acute and convalescent COVID-19.

Germline CDR1 SQVTM, CDR2 ANQGSEA. The V gene lost 5 bases and the J gene lost 9 bases, with 17 bases spanning the gap. The CDR3 spans 12 residues. It was during active infection that Seattle patients were enrolled and then longitudinally followed. Authors' analysis steps: The authors estimated nucleated cell counts from reference gene primer amplification. Using immunoSEQ multiplex PCR, the repertoire was profiled, and TCRdb retains in-frame clones only, with some absent. The DNA gave D and trimming, while V, J and clone size come from that table. The table has around 140,000 clones, around 89% seen once; the top ten hold 10% to 15%.

The chain uses TRBV29-1 and TRBJ2-7; weak D call: TRBD2 (5 bases). This TCR came from a man aged 18 to 35 with COVID-19, enrolled during active disease. Sequenced material: peripheral blood. CDR3 region: CSVRTRKQAQYF. The CDR3 DNA reads TGCAGCGTTCGGACTCGCAAGCAGGCGCAGTACTTC.